The rows below give T cell receptor beta chains drawn from one sample of a study of response to subunit inactivated influenza vaccine. TCRdb used MiXCR to reprocess the RT-PCR reads, holding one entry per CDR3 protein. This table has about 520,000 distinct CDR3 sequences, 25% appearing once. Sample: CD4+ T cells sorted from PBMCs, taken approximately 5 days after vaccination. The receptors derive from a middle-aged man who received an inactivated influenza vaccine. Each CDR3 is given with its conserved first and last residue. The order of the fields is V gene, J gene, CDR3 protein.

TRBV5-1	TRBJ2-1	CASSAGTVGPYNEQFF
TRBV2	TRBJ1-5	CASSQVEGVSNQPQHF
TRBV27	TRBJ2-1	CASSNGGVNEQFF
TRBV20-1	TRBJ2-7	CSASYEQYF
TRBV4-1	TRBJ1-3	CASSQEGTAGNTIYF
TRBV7-8	TRBJ2-5	CASSLVWRGETQYF
TRBV11-1	TRBJ2-1	CASSQDAINEQFF
TRBV12-3/TRBV12-4	TRBJ2-3	CASSFGGGGTSTDTQYF
TRBV29-1	TRBJ1-3	CSVVRRGPGNTIYF
TRBV12-3/TRBV12-4	TRBJ2-3	CASSLHRDTDTQYF
TRBV28	TRBJ2-3	CASSFPGTGRTQYF
TRBV4-2	TRBJ1-1	CASSQEPRTEAFF
TRBV20-1	TRBJ1-1	CSAPIPGTGNTEAFF
TRBV3-1	TRBJ2-5	CASSLQTANQSF
TRBV5-1	TRBJ2-7	CASSLGDSPREQYF
TRBV7-2	TRBJ2-2	CASSPPMSTGELFF
TRBV15	TRBJ2-1	CATSRDRRTSVYNEQFF
TRBV14	TRBJ2-2	CASSQRTNTGELFF
TRBV6-5	TRBJ1-1	CASSYTPSGVGASGAFF
TRBV12-3/TRBV12-4	TRBJ2-2	CASRGGGTSGTGELFF
TRBV28	TRBJ2-7	CASSSASGNSYEQYF
TRBV7-2	TRBJ1-1	CASSLVAGARTEAFF
TRBV10-3	TRBJ1-1	CAITQDRGFLAEAFF
TRBV5-1	TRBJ2-2	CASSTGLVVVPGELFF
TRBV3-1	TRBJ2-1	CASSQDGTAAMRGNEQFF
TRBV10-3	TRBJ2-3	CAISERLAGDADTQYF
TRBV5-4	TRBJ2-7	CASSSRDRGPDEQYF
TRBV7-9	TRBJ2-7	CASSSEREFYEQYF
TRBV11-2	TRBJ2-1	CASSLAQGGGEQFF
TRBV7-2	TRBJ2-1	CASSKAINEQFF
TRBV6-2/TRBV6-3	TRBJ1-1	CASSISGTAAFF
TRBV6-5	TRBJ1-2	CASSYSKTSYGYTF
TRBV6-2/TRBV6-3	TRBJ2-1	CASSYVFGLAGVHYNEHFF
TRBV10-3	TRBJ2-1	CAISRQGSYNEQFF
TRBV7-3	TRBJ2-1	CASSLRASGRDEQFF
TRBV7-6	TRBJ2-2	CASSRSGSTGELFF
TRBV7-2	TRBJ2-3	CASSLVLLAGITDTQYF
TRBV13	TRBJ1-3	CASSLGMSRNTIYF
TRBV6-1	TRBJ2-7	CASSERVGSSYEQYF
TRBV20-1	TRBJ2-5	CSARGGRGGQETQYF
TRBV5-1	TRBJ1-1	CASSLGGLGNTEAFF
TRBV12-3/TRBV12-4	TRBJ2-3	CASSSGSGTQYF
TRBV4-3	TRBJ2-1	CASSQTRLAVYNEQFF
TRBV11-1	TRBJ2-3	CASSLLPGLAGVGDTQYF
TRBV7-7	TRBJ1-5	CASSFPPAGLPQHF
TRBV20-1	TRBJ2-1	CSARTSGRVSSYNEQFF
TRBV20-1	TRBJ2-5	CSASSLAGAETQYF
TRBV20-1	TRBJ2-4	CSARQTSGGKNIQYF
TRBV11-2	TRBJ2-1	CASSLEQWTSYNEQFF
TRBV7-9	TRBJ2-7	CASSLQGNEQYF
TRBV5-1	TRBJ2-5	CASSLFQAVAQETQYF